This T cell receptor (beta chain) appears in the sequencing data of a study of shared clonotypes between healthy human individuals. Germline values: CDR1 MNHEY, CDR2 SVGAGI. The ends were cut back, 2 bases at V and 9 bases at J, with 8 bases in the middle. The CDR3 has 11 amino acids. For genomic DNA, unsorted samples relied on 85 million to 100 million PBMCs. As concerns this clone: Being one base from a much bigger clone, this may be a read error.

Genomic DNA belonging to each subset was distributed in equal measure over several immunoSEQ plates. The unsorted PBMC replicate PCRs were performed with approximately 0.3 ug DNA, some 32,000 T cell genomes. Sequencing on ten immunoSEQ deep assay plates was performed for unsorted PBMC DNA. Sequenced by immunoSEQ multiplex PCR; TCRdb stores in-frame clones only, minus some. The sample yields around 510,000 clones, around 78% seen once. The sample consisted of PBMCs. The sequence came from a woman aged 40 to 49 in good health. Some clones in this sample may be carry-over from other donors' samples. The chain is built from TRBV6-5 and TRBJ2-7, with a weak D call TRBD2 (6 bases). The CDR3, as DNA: TGTGCCAGCAGTTACCAGCGGGTGCAGTACTTC. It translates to CASSYQRVQYF.